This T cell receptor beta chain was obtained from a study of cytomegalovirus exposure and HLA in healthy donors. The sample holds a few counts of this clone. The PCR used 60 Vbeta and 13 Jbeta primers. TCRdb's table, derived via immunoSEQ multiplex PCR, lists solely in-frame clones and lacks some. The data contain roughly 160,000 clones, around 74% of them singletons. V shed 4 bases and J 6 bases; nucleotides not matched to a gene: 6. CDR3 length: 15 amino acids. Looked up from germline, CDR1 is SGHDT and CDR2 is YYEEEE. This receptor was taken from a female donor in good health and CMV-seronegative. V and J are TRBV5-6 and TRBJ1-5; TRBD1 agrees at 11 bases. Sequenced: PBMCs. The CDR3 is CASSRGQGARQPQHF. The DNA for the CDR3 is TGTGCCAGCAGCCGTGGACAGGGGGCCCGTCAGCCCCAGCATTTT. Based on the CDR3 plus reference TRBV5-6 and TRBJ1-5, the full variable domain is DAGVTQSPTHLIKTRGQQVTLRCSPKSGHDTVSWYQQALGQGPQFIFQYYEEEERQRGNFPDRFSGHQFPNYSSELNVNALLLGDSALYLCASSRGQGARQPQHFGDGTRLSIL.